This TCR beta chain was sequenced for a study of T cells in Graves' hyperthyroidism and ophthalmopathy. Whole-study results and caveats: From stable hyperthyroidism, ophthalmopathy was separated by a 13 V-J model.

Amplified regions were TCR beta CDR3 sequences from RNA transcripts. The TCR CDR3 first-round RT-PCR relied on the HTBI primer set. TCRdb used MiXCR to reprocess the multiplex PCR reads, holding one entry per CDR3 protein. The data show 450,000 to 700,000 distinct CDR3 sequences, about 43% seen once. On this clonotype itself: No antigen is known for it.

Germline trimming cut 4 bases from V and 4 bases from J; bases unmatched to any gene: 13. The CDR3 has 17 residues. The germline V gene encodes CDR1 PRHDT and CDR2 FYEKMQ (reference sequence). The receptor's source is an adult woman with Graves' disease, either hyperthyroidism or ophthalmopathy (not recorded which). The sequenced sample was peripheral blood or thyroid tissue (not recorded which). The chain has TRBV13 and TRBJ2-7; 10 bases match TRBD1. The CDR3 DNA is TGTGCCAGCAGCTCCATAGGCCCAGACAGGGGGCGATACGAGCAGTACTTC. This translates into CASSSIGPDRGRYEQYF.